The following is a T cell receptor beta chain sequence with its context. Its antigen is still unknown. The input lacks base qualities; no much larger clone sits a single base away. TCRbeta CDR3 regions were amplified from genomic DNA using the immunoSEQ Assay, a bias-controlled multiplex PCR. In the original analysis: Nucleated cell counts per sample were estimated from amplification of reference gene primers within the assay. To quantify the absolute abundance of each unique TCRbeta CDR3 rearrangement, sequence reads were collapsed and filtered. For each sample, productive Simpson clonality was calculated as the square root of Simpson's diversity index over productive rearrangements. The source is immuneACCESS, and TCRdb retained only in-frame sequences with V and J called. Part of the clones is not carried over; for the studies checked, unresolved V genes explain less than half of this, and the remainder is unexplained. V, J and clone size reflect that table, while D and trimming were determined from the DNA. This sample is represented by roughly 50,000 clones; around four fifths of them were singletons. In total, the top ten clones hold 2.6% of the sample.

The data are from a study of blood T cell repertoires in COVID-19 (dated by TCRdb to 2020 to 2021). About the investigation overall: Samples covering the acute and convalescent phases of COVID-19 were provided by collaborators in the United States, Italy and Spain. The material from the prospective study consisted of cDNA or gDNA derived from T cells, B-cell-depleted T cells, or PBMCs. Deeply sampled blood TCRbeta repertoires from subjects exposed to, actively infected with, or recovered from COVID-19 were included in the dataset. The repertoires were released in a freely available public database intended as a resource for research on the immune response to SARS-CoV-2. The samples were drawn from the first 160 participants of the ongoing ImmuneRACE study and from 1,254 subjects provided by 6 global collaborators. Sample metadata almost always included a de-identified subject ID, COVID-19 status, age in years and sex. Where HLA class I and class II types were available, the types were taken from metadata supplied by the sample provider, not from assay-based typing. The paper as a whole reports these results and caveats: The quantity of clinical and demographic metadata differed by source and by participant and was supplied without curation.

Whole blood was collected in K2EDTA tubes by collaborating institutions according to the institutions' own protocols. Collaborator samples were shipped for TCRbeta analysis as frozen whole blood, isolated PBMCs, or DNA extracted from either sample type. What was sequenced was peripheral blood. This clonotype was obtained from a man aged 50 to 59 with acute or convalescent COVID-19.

The DNA is as follows: TGTGCCAGCGGGGAGGAGGTCAATCAGCCCCAGCATTTT. Translated, this gives CASGEEVNQPQHF. This chain joins TRBV27 to TRBJ1-5, with the D gene not clear enough to name. The CDR3 holds 13 amino acids from the cysteine to the phenylalanine. CDR3 DNA only is kept here, 39 bases in frame from base 1. CDR1 is given as MNHEY and CDR2 as SMNVEV, both from the germline V gene (reference sequence). Relative to germline, V is 8 bases shorter and J is 3 bases shorter, with 11 bases between their ends.